The T cell receptor beta chain described here comes from a study of blood T cell repertoires in COVID-19. Study-wide context: The analysed material was cDNA or gDNA that came from T cells, B-cell-depleted T cells, or PBMCs.

Germline V CDR1 and CDR2: MNHEY, SVGAGI. V shed 2 bases and J shed 5 bases, with 15 bases lying between them. The CDR3 consists of 15 residues. As processed by the authors: Reference gene primer amplification yielded estimated nucleated cell counts. The method was immunoSEQ multiplex PCR; TCRdb's version includes in-frame clones alone and lacks a portion of them. V and J calls and clone size are those listed in that table; D and trimming were worked out from the DNA. The data show over 70,000 clones, approximately 89% seen once. In this sample, this clone turned up a few times. Sequenced sample: peripheral blood. The rearrangement joins TRBV6-5 to TRBJ1-1; tentative D call: TRBD1 (6 bases). This sequence originates from a man older than 75 with acute or convalescent COVID-19. The CDR3 protein is CASSYGGAAGTEAFF. The CDR3, as DNA: TGTGCCAGCAGTTACGGGGGGGCCGCGGGAACTGAAGCTTTCTTT.